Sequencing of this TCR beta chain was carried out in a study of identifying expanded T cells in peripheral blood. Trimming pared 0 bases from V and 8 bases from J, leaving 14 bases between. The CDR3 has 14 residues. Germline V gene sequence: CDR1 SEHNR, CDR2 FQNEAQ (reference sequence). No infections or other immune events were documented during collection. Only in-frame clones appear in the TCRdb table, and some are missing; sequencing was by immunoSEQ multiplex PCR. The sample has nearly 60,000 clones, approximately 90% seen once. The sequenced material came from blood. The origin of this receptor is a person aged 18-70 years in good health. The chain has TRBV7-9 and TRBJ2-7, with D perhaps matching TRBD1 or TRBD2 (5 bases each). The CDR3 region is CASSLAGSGTKQYF. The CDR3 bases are TGTGCCAGCAGCTTAGCGGGATCCGGGACGAAGCAGTACTTC.